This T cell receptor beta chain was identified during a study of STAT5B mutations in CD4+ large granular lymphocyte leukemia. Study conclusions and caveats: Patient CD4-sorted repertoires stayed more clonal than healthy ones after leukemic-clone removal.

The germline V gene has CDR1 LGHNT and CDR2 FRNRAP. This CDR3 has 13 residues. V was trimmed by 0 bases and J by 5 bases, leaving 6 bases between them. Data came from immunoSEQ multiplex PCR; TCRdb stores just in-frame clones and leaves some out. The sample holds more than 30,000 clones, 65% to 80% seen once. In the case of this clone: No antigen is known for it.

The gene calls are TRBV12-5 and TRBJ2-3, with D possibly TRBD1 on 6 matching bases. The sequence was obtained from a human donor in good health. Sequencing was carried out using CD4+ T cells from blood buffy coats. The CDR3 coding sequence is TGTGCTAGTGGTTTGGTACAGGGAGATACGCAGTATTTT. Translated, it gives CASGLVQGDTQYF.